Presented here are 20 T cell receptor beta chains from one specimen sequenced in a study of spatial heterogeneity in lung cancer. Indicated time point: sample taken at primary tumor resection. The authors sequenced whole RNA from tumor, nontumor lung or frozen PBMC without sorting. MiXCR, applied by TCRdb to the 5' RACE reads, yields one record per CDR3 protein. The sample lists 45,000 or so distinct CDR3 sequences; 7.5% to 9% were seen once. Sample: PBMCs, taken at surgery. These receptors were obtained from a female donor with early-stage non-small cell lung cancer.

V usage is TRBV7-8 and J usage is TRBJ1-2, with TRBD1 matching over 7 bases. This CDR3 region has 16 residues. Trimming cost V 4 bases and J 2 bases; bases outside gene matches: 10. Germline lookup yields CDR1 SGHVS and CDR2 FQNEAQ. The DNA for the CDR3 is TGTGCCAGCAGCTCCCCGACAGGGCAGCCGAACTATGGCTACACCTTC. This translates into CASSSPTGQPNYGYTF.

This clonotype was seen a few times. The chain uses TRBV6-5 and TRBJ1-5; tentative D call: TRBD1 (6 bases). V was trimmed by 0 bases and J by 7 bases, leaving 16 bases between them. Germline assignment: CDR1 MNHEY and CDR2 SVGAGI. This CDR3 region has 16 residues. The CDR3 bases are TGTGCCAGCAGTTACTCAGGGGGGCAGGGAGCGCAGCCCCAGCATTTT. Translated, it gives CASSYSGGQGAQPQHF.

The genes are TRBV20-1 and TRBJ2-7; tentatively, D is TRBD1 (5 bases). The length of the CDR3 is 13 residues. The V gene's germline CDR1 is DFQATT and CDR2 SNEGSKA (reference sequence). V was clipped by 1 base and J by 6 bases, with 13 bases between them. The CDR3 nucleotides read TGCAGTGCTAGAGGCCAGGGTAATTCCGAGCAGTACTTC. Translating it yields CSARGQGNSEQYF.

This clonotype was picked up a small number of times. The gene calls are TRBV21-1 and TRBJ1-1; the table's D call TRBD1 went unverified against the DNA. TRBV21-1 is listed as a pseudogene. The length of the CDR3 is 16 residues. CDR3 loop: CASSNSGTGGHTEAFF. The CDR3 DNA reads as TGTGCCAGCAGCAATTCTGGGACAGGGGGGCACACTGAAGCTTTCTTT.

This clonotype was counted many times. The chain employs TRBV29-1 and TRBJ1-2, with a tentative D call TRBD1 (6 bases). Trimming pared 0 bases from V and 9 bases from J, leaving 11 bases between. The CDR3 is made up of 12 amino acids. Germline V gives CDR1 SQVTM, CDR2 ANQGSEA. The chain's CDR3 is CSVEDRGDCYTF. In DNA, the CDR3 is TGCAGCGTTGAAGATAGGGGGGATTGCTACACCTTC.

The table lists this clonotype with a few counts. The chain carries TRBV3-1 and TRBJ1-5, with TRBD1 identical over 8 bases. With V trimmed by 4 bases and J by 7 bases, 6 bases remained unmatched. CDR1 is LGHDT and CDR2 is YNNKEL in the germline V gene (reference sequence). The CDR3 totals 14 residues. The CDR3 nucleotides are TGTGCCAGCAGCCCTAGACAGGGGAGGCAGCCCCAGCATTTT. It yields the protein CASSPRQGRQPQHF.

This clonotype showed up many times. This chain connects TRBV27 to TRBJ2-3, with 7 positions matching TRBD1. The germline V gene has CDR1 MNHEY and CDR2 SMNVEV (reference sequence). This CDR3 has 16 residues. The trim removed 5 bases at V and 3 bases at J, leaving 11 bases unmatched. Here the CDR3 reads CASSARMTGRTDTQYF. Here the CDR3 DNA reads TGTGCCAGCAGTGCGAGGATGACAGGGCGAACAGATACGCAGTATTTT.

This clonotype has more than one count but fewer than ten. The CDR3 DNA reads as TGTGCCAGCAGCCTCAAGGGACTAGCGCTTTCGACGGAGACCCAGTACTTC. Residues: CASSLKGLALSTETQYF. The chain uses TRBV11-2 and TRBJ2-5; 10 positions agree with TRBD2. Germline CDR1 and CDR2: SGHAT and FQNNGV. The CDR3 covers 17 residues. The V and J ends lost 5 bases and 5 bases, in that order; junction bases with no gene match: 14.

Only a few counts were recorded for this clonotype. The V call is TRBV6-5, the J call TRBJ1-1; D is ambiguous. This CDR3 is built from 16 residues. V was pared by 0 bases and J by 10 bases, with 21 bases between. Germline CDR1 MNHEY, CDR2 SVGAGI. The CDR3 DNA reads TGTGCCAGCAGTTACTCCATGTCCGGGGTTGTGAAAAGAGCTTTCTTT. As protein: CASSYSMSGVVKRAFF.

The chain is built from TRBV6-1 and TRBJ2-5, with D perhaps matching TRBD2 (6 bases). This CDR3 is 11 amino acids long. Germline V gene data show CDR1 as MNHNS and CDR2 as SASEGT. Trimming removed 9 bases from V and 5 bases from J, with 10 bases in between. This CDR3 reads CASRREETQYF. CDR3 DNA: TGTGCCAGTCGGAGGGAGGAGACCCAGTACTTC.

This clonotype was detected a few times. This chain links TRBV4-3 with TRBJ2-7, with no clear D. Trimming removed 2 bases from V and 6 bases from J, with 11 bases in between. This CDR3 has 13 amino acids. Germline CDR1 LGHNA, CDR2 YSLEER. The CDR3 spells CASSQTRGVEQYF. CDR3 nucleotides: TGCGCCAGCAGCCAAACTCGTGGGGTCGAGCAGTACTTC.

V usage is TRBV19 and J usage is TRBJ2-1; D is perhaps TRBD2 (5 bases). With 5 bases removed from V and 7 bases from J, the gap between germline ends came to 15 bases. Per the germline V gene, CDR1 is LNHDA and CDR2 is SQIVND (reference sequence). This CDR3 is built from 14 residues. The CDR3 loop is CASSVTGRENEQFF. The CDR3, as DNA: TGTGCCAGTAGTGTAACGGGGAGAGAGAATGAGCAGTTCTTC.

This chain links TRBV5-1 with TRBJ2-3; D is unclear. The germline gives CDR1 SGHRS, CDR2 YFSETQ. V was shortened by 0 bases and J by 4 bases, with 6 bases between the two germline ends. The CDR3 runs to 13 residues. CDR3 nucleotide sequence: TGCGCCAGCAGCTTGGGGTCCCCAGATACGCAGTATTTT. Amino acids: CASSLGSPDTQYF. Full variable domain (rest looked up from reference TRBV5-1 and TRBJ2-3): KAGVTQTPRYLIKTRGQQVTLSCSPISGHRSVSWYQQTPGQGLQFLFEYFSETQRNKGNFPGRFSGRQFSNSRSEMNVSTLELGDSALYLCASSLGSPDTQYFGPGTRLTVL.

The chain recombines TRBV7-2 with TRBJ2-7, with unresolved D. Trimming took 1 base from V and 3 from J, leaving 10 bases between them. CDR1 and CDR2 from the germline V gene are SGHTA and FQGNSA. The CDR3 is made up of 14 amino acids. This chain's CDR3 is CASSLGATGYEQYF. CDR3 sequence (DNA): TGTGCCAGCAGCTTAGGAGCGACGGGCTACGAGCAGTACTTC.

This sequence joins TRBV10-3 and TRBJ1-1, with 8 bases identical to TRBD1. V was clipped by 0 bases and J by 4 bases; unmatched bases: 7. This CDR3 region has 16 residues. Germline V lookup: CDR1 ENHRY, CDR2 SYGVKD. The CDR3 loop is CAISESGRQGATEAFF. CDR3 bases: TGTGCCATCAGTGAGTCGGGTCGTCAGGGGGCCACTGAAGCTTTCTTT.

The chain is built from TRBV7-2 and TRBJ2-1, with D unresolved. The CDR3 contains 12 residues. Germline V lookup: CDR1 SGHTA, CDR2 FQGNSA. With 2 bases removed from V and 5 bases from J, the gap between germline ends came to 4 bases. The CDR3 spells CASSLTNNEQFF. CDR3 coding DNA: TGTGCCAGCAGCTTAACAAACAATGAGCAGTTCTTC. The entire variable domain, with the rest obtained from reference TRBV7-2 and TRBJ2-1, is as follows: GAGVSQSPSNKVTEKGKDVELRCDPISGHTALYWYRQSLGQGLEFLIYFQGNSAPDKSGLPSDRFSAERTGGSVSTLTIQRTQQEDSAVYLCASSLTNNEQFFGPGTRLTVL.

This clonotype appeared a few times. The chain carries TRBV9 and TRBJ2-7; D unclear. V lost 0 bases and J 3 bases, leaving 13 bases between the germline ends. The CDR3 is made up of 15 amino acids. CDR1 SGDLS and CDR2 YYNGEE come from the germline V gene. CDR3 coding DNA: TGTGCCAGCAGCGTAGGTTCAGGCGGTGGCTACGAGCAGTACTTC. Encoded protein: CASSVGSGGGYEQYF.

The genes are TRBV6-2 or TRBV6-3 and TRBJ1-1, with D unclear. Looked up from germline, CDR1 is MNHEY and CDR2 is SVGEGT. The CDR3 runs 16 residues. Trimming pared 2 bases from V and 4 bases from J, leaving 17 bases between. CDR3: CASSYIGSRRVTEAFF. CDR3 nucleotide sequence: TGTGCCAGCAGTTACATTGGTTCGCGCCGGGTCACTGAAGCTTTCTTT.

The chain has TRBV5-1 and TRBJ2-4, with TRBD2 matching 12 bases. In germline, CDR1 is SGHRS, CDR2 YFSETQ. After removal of 4 bases from V and 2 bases from J, the junction contained 10 bases not matched to a gene. This CDR3 spans 18 amino acids. CDR3 in DNA: TGCGCCAGCAGCATGTATAGACTAGCGGGGGCCTCCAAAAACATTCAGTACTTC. It is translated as CASSMYRLAGASKNIQYF. The full variable domain, completed using reference TRBV5-1 and TRBJ2-4, is KAGVTQTPRYLIKTRGQQVTLSCSPISGHRSVSWYQQTPGQGLQFLFEYFSETQRNKGNFPGRFSGRQFSNSRSEMNVSTLELGDSALYLCASSMYRLAGASKNIQYFGAGTRLSVL.

The rearrangement uses TRBV19 and TRBJ2-6, with D hard to call. The length of the CDR3 is 15 residues. Trimming removed 4 bases at V and 4 bases at J, with 11 bases between. Germline loops: CDR1 LNHDA, CDR2 SQIVND (reference sequence). CDR3 in DNA: TGTGCCAGTAGTAGGACGGTGGCGGGGGCCAACGTCCTGACTTTC. This translates into CASSRTVAGANVLTF.